This T cell receptor beta chain is drawn from a study of cytomegalovirus exposure and HLA in healthy donors. Study-wide results and caveats: When analyzed later, a missense DCLRE1C variant was found to be linked to TCR beta V- and J-gene trimming. On later analysis, the bulk of CMV-associated TCR beta chains appeared to be HLA-restricted.

The V segment lost 0 bases and the J segment 9 bases; nucleotides outside the gene matches: 6. CDR3 length: 16 amino acids. Germline CDR1 and CDR2: PRHDT and FYEKMQ (reference sequence). Remarks on this clone: Its antigen remains unknown.

The PCR had 60 Vbeta and 13 Jbeta primers. TCRdb's table, derived via immunoSEQ multiplex PCR, lists solely in-frame clones and lacks some. This sample has about 160,000 clones, with 80% to 90% found just once. The chain employs TRBV13 and TRBJ2-2, with TRBD2 matching over 11 bases. The sequence derives from a man younger than 35 in good health and CMV-seropositive. Sequencing used PBMCs. The CDR3 loop reads CASSLGLGLAARELFF. Written as DNA, the CDR3 is TGTGCCAGCAGCTTAGGCCTGGGACTAGCGGCCCGGGAGCTGTTTTTT.